These T cell receptor beta chains were read from a single sample in a study of cytomegalovirus exposure and HLA in healthy donors. TCRdb's table, derived via immunoSEQ multiplex PCR, lists solely in-frame clones and lacks some. The table has about 160,000 clones, about 65% seen once; the top ten hold 2.8%. The material sequenced was PBMCs. These receptors originate from a woman aged 30 to 39 in good health and CMV-seronegative. Both conserved end residues are part of each CDR3. Each record gives: CDR3 length, clone size, V gene, CDR3 protein. Where a row states a size, it is once, few, many or the class of an expanded clone; other rows omit it.

12 . TRBV28 CASNSQGSGYTF
18 . TRBV11-2 CASSLEVVGREAYNEQFF
14 . TRBV6-5 CASSYEGTNEKLFF
13 few TRBV4-3 CASSQDLLNEQFF
14 . TRBV2 CASKGTGVNEKLFF
13 few TRBV28 CATLRAGADTQYF
18 . TRBV12-5 CASGLTPGQGAIIYEQYF
14 . TRBV25-1 CASSESRSQGPQYF
16 . TRBV28 CASSLGFGGEVYGYTF
12 . TRBV29-1 CSVGTGETEAFF
14 . TRBV7-8 CASSLIGLQETQYF
18 . TRBV7-8 CASSSRGSGRALTGELFF
17 few TRBV7-2 CASSLEGTRDSNQPQHF
14 . TRBV7-9 CASSLPSGAGELFF
16 few TRBV4-2 CASSPLKGGAYNEQFF
16 few TRBV4-2 CASSQPILTSGNTIYF
12 few TRBV18 CASSPENQPQHF
16 few TRBV16 CASSQSGGGSNQPQHF
12 . TRBV11-2 CASSLGRDGYTF
15 once TRBV7-3 CASSLTNSGANVLTF
13 . TRBV6-6 CASNRVLNTEAFF
11 . TRBV9 CASSAGDQLIF
13 once TRBV7-9 CASSSQTGYEQYF
14 once TRBV7-6 CASSLESSYNEQFF
13 . TRBV29-1 CSVATQAAYEQYF
14 once TRBV4-1 CASSLRHDAYEQYF
16 . TRBV4-1 CASSPSLGQIIRGQYF
14 . TRBV6-5 CASRPWTSGETQYF
16 . TRBV27 CASRAGTTIMNTEAFF
13 few TRBV7-3 CASSPSVRETQYF
15 . TRBV7-2 CASSLVGGSNQPQHF
13 . TRBV19 CASQVPGANVLTF
12 . TRBV4-2 CASSQERNEQFF
13 few TRBV4-1 CASSRGGLTEAFF
14 . TRBV4-3 CASSQARQGSPLHF
17 . TRBV12-5 CASGPQSGDIGTDTQYF
15 . TRBV7-2 CASSYSGLGSYEQFF
14 . TRBV19 CASADRVDTGELFF
14 . TRBV7-6 CASSLASLAETQYF
16 . TRBV9 CASSALLGRGGNTIYF
12 few TRBV6-6 CASSDRSYEQYF
12 . TRBV29-1 CSADRGSTEAFF
15 few TRBV4-2 CASSQEINPTTGYTF
16 . TRBV5-6 CASSLSGLAGPDTQYF
13 few TRBV18 CASSQLATDTQYF
15 . TRBV7-6 CASSPGLVGSGELFF
15 . TRBV7-8 CASSLGGGWEQTQYF
17 . TRBV7-9 CASTRGLAGGSPYEQYF
18 . TRBV4-3 CASSQETGGVSGANVLTF
14 . TRBV7-8 CASSRRTIQETQYF
14 . TRBV4-2 CASSHLDRGREQYF
12 . TRBV4-1 CASSQDLGELFF
18 . TRBV4-3 CASSQFYVAGVRTDTQYF
11 . TRBV7-2 CASSRNYGYTF
15 . TRBV4-1 CASSQVLQPTGELFF
15 . TRBV4-2 CASSQEFSGGYEQYF
14 . TRBV29-1 CSLGLAGRTDTQYF
12 few TRBV19 CASTAGAREAFF